This TCR beta chain was recovered during a study of response to subunit inactivated influenza vaccine. Study observations and caveats: Each seasonal flu vaccination may recruit only limited new T cells, authors suggested.

TCRdb recomputed calls from the RT-PCR reads with MiXCR, one row per CDR3 protein. The sample consists of 400,000 to 550,000 distinct CDR3 sequences, over 25% of them appearing once. Trimming cost V 6 bases and J 0 bases, with 10 bases left between them. Germline values: CDR1 MNHEY, CDR2 SMNVEV (reference sequence). This CDR3 contains 14 residues. Comment on this clonotype: Its antigen is as yet unknown.

This clonotype originated in a man aged 50 to 59 who received an inactivated influenza vaccine. The chain recombines TRBV27 with TRBJ2-3; the D is unclear. Sequencing used CD4+ T cells sorted from PBMCs, obtained 4 to 6 days after vaccination. The CDR3 DNA sequence: TGTGCCAGCAGGACATACACTAGCACAGATACGCAGTATTTT. Amino acids: CASRTYTSTDTQYF.